This T cell receptor beta chain was sequenced in a study of blood T cell repertoires in COVID-19. At the level of the study: PBMCs, B-cell-depleted T cells, or T cells were the source of the cDNA or gDNA that made up the material.

The table came from immunoSEQ multiplex PCR; TCRdb's copy has only in-frame clones and leaves some out. The data contain about 62,000 clones, about nine tenths of them singletons. This CDR3 has 16 amino acids. The germline V and J ends were trimmed by 6 bases and 7 bases, with 22 bases remaining between them. Germline V CDR1 and CDR2: MNHEY, SMNVEV (reference sequence). The chain has TRBV27 and TRBJ1-5, with D perhaps matching TRBD1 (5 bases). The sequence was obtained from a woman over 75 with acute or convalescent COVID-19. Sequencing was carried out using peripheral blood. The CDR3 DNA reads as TGTGCCAGCAGCCCTTGGCTGGCAGGGCGAGGACAGCCCCAGCATTTT. This sequence encodes CASSPWLAGRGQPQHF.